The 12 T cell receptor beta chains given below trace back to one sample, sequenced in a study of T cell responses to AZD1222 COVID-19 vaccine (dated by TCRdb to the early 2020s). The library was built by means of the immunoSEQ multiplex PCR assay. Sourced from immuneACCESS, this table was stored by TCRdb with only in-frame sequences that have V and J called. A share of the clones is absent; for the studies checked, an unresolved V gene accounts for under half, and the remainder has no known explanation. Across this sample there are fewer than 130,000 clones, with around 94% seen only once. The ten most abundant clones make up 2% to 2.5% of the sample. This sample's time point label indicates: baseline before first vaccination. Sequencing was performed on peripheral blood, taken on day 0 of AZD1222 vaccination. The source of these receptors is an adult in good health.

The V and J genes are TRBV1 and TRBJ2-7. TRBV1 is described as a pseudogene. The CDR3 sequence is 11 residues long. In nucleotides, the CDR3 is TGCACCAGCAGCTTCTCCTACGAGCAGTACTTC. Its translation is CTSSFSYEQYF.

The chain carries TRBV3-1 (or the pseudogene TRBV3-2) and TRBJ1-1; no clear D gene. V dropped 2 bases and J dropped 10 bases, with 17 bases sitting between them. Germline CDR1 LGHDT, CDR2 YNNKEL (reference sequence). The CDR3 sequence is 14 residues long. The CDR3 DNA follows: TGTGCCAGCAGCCAACTGGGATCTCCATGGGGAGCTTTCTTT. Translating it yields CASSQLGSPWGAFF.

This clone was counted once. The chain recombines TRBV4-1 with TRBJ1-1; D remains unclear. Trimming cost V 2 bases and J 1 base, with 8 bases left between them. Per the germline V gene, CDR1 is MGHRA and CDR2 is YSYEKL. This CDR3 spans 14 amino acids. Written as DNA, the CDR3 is TGCGCCAGCAGCCAACTCGCAGGGAACACTGAAGCTTTCTTT. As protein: CASSQLAGNTEAFF.

The CDR3 protein is CASSLPLGGYTF. The DNA of the CDR3 is TGTGCCAGCAGTTTGCCCTTGGGCGGCTACACCTTC. V and J are TRBV12-3 or TRBV12-4 and TRBJ1-2; no reliable D call. This CDR3 contains 12 residues. V gave up 3 bases and J gave up 8 bases, with 10 bases separating them.

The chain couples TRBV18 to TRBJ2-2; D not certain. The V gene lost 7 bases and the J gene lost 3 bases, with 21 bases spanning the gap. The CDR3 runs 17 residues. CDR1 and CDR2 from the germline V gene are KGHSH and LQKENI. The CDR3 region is CASFHHPSEDDTGELFF. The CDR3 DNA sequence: TGTGCCAGCTTCCACCACCCATCCGAAGATGACACCGGGGAGCTGTTTTTT.

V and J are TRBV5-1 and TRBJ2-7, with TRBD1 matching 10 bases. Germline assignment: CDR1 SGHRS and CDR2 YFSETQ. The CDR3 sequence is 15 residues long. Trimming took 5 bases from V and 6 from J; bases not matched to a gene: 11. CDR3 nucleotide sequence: TGCGCCAGCAGAGGGTTCGGGACAGGGGCCATCGAGCAGTACTTC. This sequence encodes CASRGFGTGAIEQYF.

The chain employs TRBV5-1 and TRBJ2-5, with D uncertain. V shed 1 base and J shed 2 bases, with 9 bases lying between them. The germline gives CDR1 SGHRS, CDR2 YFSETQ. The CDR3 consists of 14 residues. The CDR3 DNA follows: TGCGCCAGCAGCTTGCCTTTACAGCAAGAGACCCAGTACTTC. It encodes CASSLPLQQETQYF.

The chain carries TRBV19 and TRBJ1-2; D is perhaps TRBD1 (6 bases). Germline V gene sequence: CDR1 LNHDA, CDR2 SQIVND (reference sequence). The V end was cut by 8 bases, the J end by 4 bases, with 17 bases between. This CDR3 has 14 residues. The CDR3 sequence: CASASVDRIYGYTF. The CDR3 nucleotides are TGTGCCAGTGCGTCCGTGGACAGAATCTATGGCTACACCTTC.

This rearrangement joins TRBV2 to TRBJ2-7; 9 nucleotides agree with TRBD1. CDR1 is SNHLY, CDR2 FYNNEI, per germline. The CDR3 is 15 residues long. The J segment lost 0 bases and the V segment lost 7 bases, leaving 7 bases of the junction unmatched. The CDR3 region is CASTPRDRDSYEQYF. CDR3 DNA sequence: TGTGCCAGCACCCCCCGGGACAGGGACTCCTACGAGCAGTACTTC.

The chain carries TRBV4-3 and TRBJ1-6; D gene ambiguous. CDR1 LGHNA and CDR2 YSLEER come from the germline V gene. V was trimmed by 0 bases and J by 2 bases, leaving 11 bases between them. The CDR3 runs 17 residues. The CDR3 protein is CASSQDSTETYNSPLHF. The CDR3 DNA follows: TGCGCCAGCAGCCAAGATTCGACGGAGACCTATAATTCACCCCTCCACTTT.

The CDR3 coding sequence is TGCGCCAGCAGCTTACAAGACAGGGCCAACACTGAAGCTTTCTTT. It codes for CASSLQDRANTEAFF. The chain has TRBV5-1 and TRBJ1-1; 7 nucleotides line up with TRBD1. V dropped 2 bases and J dropped 2; count of bases not matched to a gene: 6. The CDR3 extends over 15 amino acids. The germline CDR1 and CDR2 sequences are SGHRS and YFSETQ.

Written as DNA, the CDR3 is TGTGCCAGCAGCTTCGGGGCAGGGCATGGCTACACCTTC. Its translation: CASSFGAGHGYTF. J is TRBJ1-2 and V is TRBV5-6; perhaps TRBD1 as D (5 bases). The CDR3 runs to 13 residues. Per the germline V gene, CDR1 is SGHDT and CDR2 is YYEEEE. Deletions cut 2 bases from V and 6 bases from J, with 11 bases between.